These 27 T cell receptor beta chains came from one sample sequenced in a study of blood T cell repertoires in COVID-19. The assay was immunoSEQ multiplex PCR, and TCRdb's table has in-frame clones only and misses some. The top ten hold less than 0.75% of the sample, which has more than 200,000 clones, approximately 90% seen once. The material sequenced was peripheral blood. Every receptor here comes from a man aged 35 to 55 with acute or convalescent COVID-19.

This clone was seen a single time. The V gene is TRBV15, the J gene TRBJ2-2, with 12 bases that match TRBD2. The V and J ends lost 3 bases and 3 bases, in that order; junction bases with no gene match: 2. The CDR3 runs 16 residues. The germline gives CDR1 LNHNV, CDR2 YYDKDF (reference sequence). The CDR3 protein is CATSSGTSGYTGELFF. CDR3 in DNA: TGTGCCACCAGCAGTGGGACTAGCGGGTACACCGGGGAGCTGTTTTTT.

The chain is built from TRBV6-5 and TRBJ2-7; 9 nucleotides agree with TRBD2. Germline assignment: CDR1 MNHEY and CDR2 SVGAGI. J lost 4 bases, V lost 3 bases, and 10 bases had no gene match. The CDR3 runs 16 residues. Here the CDR3 reads CASSYNSGGPSYEQYF. The CDR3 nucleotides are TGTGCCAGCAGTTATAATAGCGGGGGCCCCTCTTACGAGCAGTACTTC.

This sequence joins TRBV10-1 and TRBJ1-5; the D is unclear. This CDR3 contains 13 residues. The V end lost 0 bases, the J end lost 5 bases, and 5 bases lay between the germline ends. The germline V gene has CDR1 WNHNN and CDR2 SYGVQD (reference sequence). CDR3 sequence: CASSESTYQPQHF. CDR3 DNA sequence: TGCGCCAGCAGTGAGTCCACTTATCAGCCCCAGCATTTT.

The V and J genes are TRBV6-2 or TRBV6-3 and TRBJ1-2; D is undetermined. Trimming stripped 2 bases from V and 3 bases from J, with 13 bases between. The CDR3 is made up of 15 amino acids. The germline CDR1 and CDR2 sequences are MNHEY and SVGEGT. CDR3 bases: TGTGCCAGCAGTTACGGCCCAGGCTTGGACTATGGCTACACCTTC. Residues: CASSYGPGLDYGYTF.

This rearrangement joins TRBV13 to TRBJ1-5; no definite D call. Trimming took off 2 bases at V and 3 bases at J, with 11 bases between the two ends. The CDR3 consists of 15 residues. The V gene's germline CDR1 is PRHDT and CDR2 FYEKMQ (reference sequence). The CDR3 sequence is CASSLRRQNNQPQHF. In nucleotides, the CDR3 is TGTGCCAGCAGCTTACGGAGGCAGAACAATCAGCCCCAGCATTTT.

The genes are TRBV2 and TRBJ2-3; the D is unclear. Deletions cut 1 base from V and 5 bases from J, with 4 bases between. Germline V lookup: CDR1 SNHLY, CDR2 FYNNEI. The CDR3 is 12 amino acids. The CDR3 nucleotides read TGTGCCAGCAGTGAAGGAGGAGATACGCAGTATTTT. The encoded protein is CASSEGGDTQYF.

The gene calls are TRBV24-1 and TRBJ2-2; 7 positions agree with TRBD2. CDR3 length equals 16 residues. The V segment lost 6 bases and the J segment 6 bases; nucleotides outside the gene matches: 12. Germline values: CDR1 KGHDR, CDR2 SFDVKD. This CDR3 reads CATSHRDYQRAGELFF. In DNA, the CDR3 is TGTGCCACCAGTCACCGGGACTACCAAAGGGCCGGGGAGCTGTTTTTT.

The V gene is TRBV3-1 (or the pseudogene TRBV3-2), the J gene TRBJ1-2, with D unresolved. CDR3 length: 15 amino acids. Germline values: CDR1 LGHDT, CDR2 YNNKEL (reference sequence). V was clipped by 3 bases and J by 0 bases, with 11 bases between them. The CDR3 here is CASSQGLSPNYGYTF. The CDR3 DNA is TGTGCCAGCAGCCAGGGCCTTAGTCCTAACTATGGCTACACCTTC.

The V and J genes are TRBV27 and TRBJ2-3; TRBD2 matches at 8 bases. V lost 7 bases to trimming and J lost 1 base; unmatched junction nucleotides: 10. The CDR3 sequence is 16 residues long. The germline gives CDR1 MNHEY, CDR2 SMNVEV (reference sequence). CDR3 coding DNA: TGTGCCAGCACCCCTAATCCCGGGGGGGGCACAGATACGCAGTATTTT. Its translation: CASTPNPGGGTDTQYF.

The V gene is TRBV7-9, the J gene TRBJ1-3, with TRBD1 identical over 10 bases. The CDR3 sequence is 15 residues long. CDR1 and CDR2 from the germline V gene are SEHNR and FQNEAQ (reference sequence). After removal of 5 bases from V and 8 bases from J, the junction contained 9 bases not matched to a gene. The CDR3 nucleotides are TGTGCCAGCAGCCTAAGCGACAGGGGGCATGACACCATATATTTT. Translated: CASSLSDRGHDTIYF.

The chain has TRBV7-2 and TRBJ2-5, with 9 nucleotides matching TRBD1. Per germline, CDR1 SGHTA and CDR2 FQGNSA. The CDR3 has 14 amino acids. The J segment lost 4 bases and the V segment lost 5 bases, leaving 5 bases of the junction unmatched. This CDR3 reads CASSPDRGGETQYF. The DNA of the CDR3 is TGTGCCAGCAGCCCCGACAGGGGGGGAGAGACCCAGTACTTC. Combining the CDR3 with reference TRBV7-2 and TRBJ2-5 gives the whole variable domain GAGVSQSPSNKVTEKGKDVELRCDPISGHTALYWYRQSLGQGLEFLIYFQGNSAPDKSGLPSDRFSAERTGGSVSTLTIQRTQQEDSAVYLCASSPDRGGETQYFGPGTRLLVL.

The chain combines TRBV2 with TRBJ2-2; a possible D gene is TRBD1 (6 bases). The CDR3 runs to 16 residues. V lost 4 bases and J lost 0, with 12 bases in between. Germline CDR1 reads SNHLY; CDR2 reads FYNNEI. The CDR3 nucleotides read TGTGCCAGCAGTGCCTATTGGACAGCGAACACCGGGGAGCTGTTTTTT. It is translated as CASSAYWTANTGELFF.

The gene calls are TRBV30 and TRBJ1-2, with 9 nucleotides matching TRBD1. CDR3 size: 15 residues. Germline V gives CDR1 GTSNPN, CDR2 SVGIG (reference sequence). Trimming removed 1 base from V and 6 bases from J; junction bases left unmatched: 9. The CDR3 bases are TGTGCCTGGAGTGCCGGGACAGGGATAATGAATGGCTACACCTTC. It codes for CAWSAGTGIMNGYTF.

CDR3 nucleotide sequence: TGTGCCAGCAGTGACTCGTGGGACGGGGGCTCCTACAATGAGCAGTTCTTC. Amino acid sequence: CASSDSWDGGSYNEQFF. The chain joins TRBV6-4 to TRBJ2-1, with a weak D call TRBD2 (6 bases). CDR1 is MRHNA, CDR2 SNTAGT, per germline. The CDR3 length is 17 residues. V dropped 0 bases and J dropped 0 bases, with 12 bases sitting between them.

The chain couples TRBV12-3 or TRBV12-4 to TRBJ2-1, with a tentative D call TRBD2 (7 bases). The V and J ends lost 8 bases and 6 bases respectively, with 11 bases between them. The CDR3 runs to 12 residues. This chain's CDR3 is CASGGAGNEQFF. The CDR3, as DNA: TGTGCCAGCGGGGGGGCAGGCAATGAGCAGTTCTTC.

The rearrangement links TRBV9 to TRBJ2-7; D is possibly TRBD1 (6 bases). CDR1 is SGDLS, CDR2 YYNGEE, per germline. The V end was cut by 5 bases, the J end by 5 bases, with 14 bases between. CDR3 length equals 13 residues. As DNA, the CDR3 is TGTGCCAGCAGTGACGGACAGAGCCACGAGCAGTACTTC. Translating it yields CASSDGQSHEQYF.

The V call is TRBV5-1, the J call TRBJ1-5, with TRBD1 identical over 7 bases. The CDR3 contains 14 residues. The germline V gene encodes CDR1 SGHRS and CDR2 YFSETQ. The trim removed 5 bases at V and 5 bases at J, leaving 7 bases unmatched. CDR3 amino acids: CASRPGTEDQPQHF. In DNA, the CDR3 is TGCGCCAGCAGACCCGGGACAGAGGATCAGCCCCAGCATTTT.

The chain has TRBV21-1 and TRBJ1-4. TRBV21-1 is a pseudogene locus. This CDR3 has 16 residues. CDR3 nucleotides: TGTGCCAGCAGCAAAGCGGGCGGGCGGCCTAATGAAAAACTGTTTTTT. Its protein is CASSKAGGRPNEKLFF.

The rearrangement joins TRBV11-3 to TRBJ1-1; D is unresolved. The germline gives CDR1 SGHNT, CDR2 YENEEA. The CDR3 is 14 residues long. V was cut by 0 bases and J by 5 bases, with 10 bases left in between. The CDR3 sequence is CASSLDPGSTEAFF. The CDR3 nucleotides are TGTGCCAGCAGCTTAGACCCGGGGAGTACTGAAGCTTTCTTT.

This clone has a handful of counts. The chain carries TRBV5-1 and TRBJ2-7; 11 positions match TRBD1. The CDR3 spans 15 residues. V lost 4 bases to trimming and J lost 0 bases; unmatched junction nucleotides: 3. The V gene's germline CDR1 is SGHRS and CDR2 YFSETQ. CDR3 in amino acids: CASSEGTGGSYEQYF. The CDR3 bases are TGCGCCAGCAGCGAGGGGACAGGGGGCTCCTACGAGCAGTACTTC.

This clone was found once. The chain employs TRBV5-1 and TRBJ1-2; D is unresolved. The CDR3 is 13 residues long. Germline CDR1 reads SGHRS; CDR2 reads YFSETQ. V was pared by 0 bases and J by 4 bases, with 7 bases between. The CDR3 DNA reads TGCGCCAGCAGCTTGGGGGCCGCCTATGGCTACACCTTC. Amino acids: CASSLGAAYGYTF.

The CDR3 sequence is CASSLIAGQEPNYGYTF. The CDR3 region has the DNA TGCGCCAGCAGCTTGATAGCAGGGCAAGAACCTAACTATGGCTACACCTTC. The rearrangement links TRBV5-1 to TRBJ1-2; possible D gene TRBD1, 5 bases. CDR3 size: 17 residues. Germline V gene lookup returns CDR1 SGHRS and CDR2 YFSETQ. Trimming cost V 1 base and J 0 bases, with 16 bases left between them. Using reference TRBV5-1 and TRBJ1-2 for the parts outside the CDR3, the full variable domain is KAGVTQTPRYLIKTRGQQVTLSCSPISGHRSVSWYQQTPGQGLQFLFEYFSETQRNKGNFPGRFSGRQFSNSRSEMNVSTLELGDSALYLCASSLIAGQEPNYGYTFGSGTRLTVV.

The chain couples TRBV27 to TRBJ2-5, with 7 bases aligning to TRBD2. The CDR3 spans 14 residues. Per germline, CDR1 MNHEY and CDR2 SMNVEV (reference sequence). Germline trimming cut 7 bases from V and 5 bases from J; bases unmatched to any gene: 10. In DNA form, the CDR3 reads TGTGCCAGCACCCTTATGGCGGGAGCGGAGACCCAGTACTTC. This encodes CASTLMAGAETQYF.

This sequence joins TRBV28 and TRBJ1-6; 9 bases align to TRBD1. The CDR3 consists of 16 residues. Germline loops: CDR1 MDHEN, CDR2 SYDVKM. V shed 6 bases and J 9 bases; nucleotides not matched to a gene: 12. The CDR3 DNA is TGTGCCAGCAGCTCTCATACAGGGGGCGAGGGTTCACCCCTCCACTTT. This codes for CASSSHTGGEGSPLHF.

V and J are TRBV28 and TRBJ1-1; 7 nucleotides line up with TRBD1. Germline CDR1 reads MDHEN; CDR2 reads SYDVKM. The CDR3 loop spans 19 amino acids. The V segment lost 3 bases and the J segment 3 bases; nucleotides outside the gene matches: 19. The CDR3 loop reads CASSFPPYRGGSLDTEAFF. CDR3 DNA sequence: TGTGCCAGCAGTTTCCCGCCTTATCGAGGGGGCTCTCTCGACACTGAAGCTTTCTTT.

This clone has a single count. V usage is TRBV18 and J usage is TRBJ1-2, with 8 positions matching TRBD1. Germline assignment: CDR1 KGHSH and CDR2 LQKENI. With V trimmed by 10 bases and J by 0 bases, 13 bases remained unmatched. This CDR3 contains 16 residues. The CDR3 sequence: CATEGGTGHTNYGYTF. The DNA for the CDR3 is TGTGCCACCGAAGGAGGGACAGGCCACACTAACTATGGCTACACCTTC.

This clone showed up just a few times. The chain couples TRBV6-5 to TRBJ1-6; D might be TRBD1 (5 bases). Germline CDR1 reads MNHEY; CDR2 reads SVGAGI. V was clipped by 7 bases and J by 7 bases, with 8 bases between them. This CDR3 has 12 amino acids. Here the CDR3 DNA reads TGTGCCAGCACAGGGCTAAATTCACCCCTCCACTTT. Protein: CASTGLNSPLHF.